A single sample is the source of the 22 T cell receptor beta chains below, sequenced in a study of beta chain features in type 1 diabetes. General observations from the study: Shorter TCRB CDR3s, moderately but significantly so, marked every one of the four CD4+ subsets in Type 1 diabetes patients.

Sequencing targeted expressed TCRB transcripts, as all isolated RNA had been reverse transcribed. Method: immunoSEQ multiplex PCR; TCRdb's copy keeps in-frame clones and lacks some. This table holds around 140,000 clones, 9% found once. Which antigens these TCRs recognize remains unknown. Sequencing was performed on central memory CD4+ T cells from blood. These receptors all stem from a man between 25 and 39 years old with type 1 diabetes.

The sample holds a few counts of this clone. The chain couples TRBV6-6 to TRBJ2-5, with 14 bases aligning to TRBD2. V shed 3 bases and J 4 bases; nucleotides not matched to a gene: 4. CDR3 size: 16 residues. The V gene's germline CDR1 is MNHNY and CDR2 SVGAGI (reference sequence). The CDR3 region has the DNA TGTGCCAGCAGTTATGGGACTAGCGGGGGTCTAGAGACCCAGTACTTC. Its translation is CASSYGTSGGLETQYF.

This clone was recorded a few times. The chain links TRBV27 to TRBJ1-2; 7 nucleotides line up with TRBD1. V shed 6 bases, J shed 2 bases, and the junction held 12 bases outside the gene matches. Germline V gene data show CDR1 as MNHEY and CDR2 as SMNVEV (reference sequence). The CDR3 length is 16 residues. CDR3 sequence: CASRPMTGPKNYGYTF. The CDR3 nucleotides read TGTGCCAGCAGACCGATGACAGGGCCGAAGAACTATGGCTACACCTTC.

The V and J genes are TRBV7-9 and TRBJ2-5; TRBD2 matches at 10 bases. The CDR3 loop spans 15 amino acids. The V gene's germline CDR1 is SEHNR and CDR2 FQNEAQ (reference sequence). The V gene end was trimmed by 4 bases and the J gene end by 4 bases; junction bases not matched to a gene: 6. The CDR3: CASSYRASGRETQYF. The CDR3 DNA sequence: TGTGCCAGCAGCTACCGGGCTAGCGGGAGAGAGACCCAGTACTTC.

Only a few counts were recorded for this clone. The CDR3 is CASSPDSFYEQYF. CDR3 DNA: TGCGCCAGCAGCCCTGACAGCTTCTACGAGCAGTACTTC. The V call is TRBV5-1, the J call TRBJ2-7; a weak D match, TRBD1 (5 bases). The germline gives CDR1 SGHRS, CDR2 YFSETQ. V lost 4 bases and J lost 3, with 11 bases in between. This CDR3 is built from 13 residues.

The chain links TRBV28 to TRBJ2-7; maybe TRBD1 (5 bases). The CDR3 is made up of 13 amino acids. The V and J ends lost 6 bases and 2 bases respectively, with 11 bases between them. CDR1 and CDR2 from the germline V gene are MDHEN and SYDVKM. The CDR3 nucleotides read TGTGCCAGCAGGCCTGGACAAACCTACGAGCAGTACTTC. Its translation is CASRPGQTYEQYF. Variable domain in full (rest from reference TRBV28 and TRBJ2-7): DVKVTQSSRYLVKRTGEKVFLECVQDMDHENMFWYRQDPGLGLRLIYFSYDVKMKEKGDIPEGYSVSREKKERFSLILESASTNQTSMYLCASRPGQTYEQYFGPGTRLTVT.

V is TRBV5-1 and J is TRBJ2-7, with 7 bases that match TRBD1. The germline gives CDR1 SGHRS, CDR2 YFSETQ. With 7 bases clipped from V and 3 bases from J, the junction kept 7 bases outside the gene matches. This CDR3 region has 13 residues. In DNA form, the CDR3 reads TGCGCCAGCGCGTTGACAGGGAACTACGAGCAGTACTTC. Its translation: CASALTGNYEQYF.

This chain links TRBV29-1 with TRBJ2-3; TRBD1 aligns across 7 bases. Germline trimming cut 0 bases from V and 2 bases from J; bases unmatched to any gene: 5. In germline, CDR1 is SQVTM, CDR2 ANQGSEA. CDR3 size: 15 residues. DNA of the CDR3: TGCAGCGTTGAAGAGGGGACAGATTTCACAGATACGCAGTATTTT. Its protein is CSVEEGTDFTDTQYF.

This clone was detected only a few times. The V gene is TRBV18, the J gene TRBJ2-5; unclear D gene. The ends were cut back, 0 bases at V and 2 bases at J, with 7 bases in the middle. CDR3 length: 14 residues. Germline V gives CDR1 KGHSH, CDR2 LQKENI. The CDR3: CASSPPTGQETQYF. CDR3 DNA sequence: TGTGCCAGCTCACCACCGACCGGGCAAGAGACCCAGTACTTC.

This clone was observed a handful of times. This rearrangement joins TRBV4-2 to TRBJ1-6; the D gene is possibly TRBD1 (5 bases). V was shortened by 0 bases and J by 7 bases, with 13 bases between the two germline ends. Germline CDR1 LGHNA, CDR2 YNFKEQ. The CDR3 has 16 amino acids. CDR3 nucleotide sequence: TGTGCCAGCAGCCAAGAAGGGCTTCGGGGGAATTCACCCCTCCACTTT. Translation: CASSQEGLRGNSPLHF.

The V gene is TRBV2, the J gene TRBJ2-1; 7 bases are shared with TRBD2. This CDR3 is built from 15 residues. V dropped 11 bases and J dropped 4; count of bases not matched to a gene: 14. Germline V gene lookup returns CDR1 SNHLY and CDR2 FYNNEI. The CDR3 DNA sequence: TGTGCCGAAGGTGCTGGCGGGGGATTTTACAATGAGCAGTTCTTC. Its protein is CAEGAGGGFYNEQFF. Supplemented by reference TRBV2 and TRBJ2-1, the full variable domain reads EPEVTQTPSHQVTQMGQEVILRCVPISNHLYFYWYRQILGQKVEFLVSFYNNEISEKSEIFDDQFSVERPDGSNFTLKIRSTKLEDSAMYFCAEGAGGGFYNEQFFGPGTRLTVL.

The CDR3 region has the DNA TGCAGCGTTGAAGTGGACAGGGCAGGACCGAACACCTTC. Translation: CSVEVDRAGPNTF. This rearrangement joins TRBV29-1 to TRBJ1-2; 8 nucleotides line up with TRBD1. The trim removed 1 base at V and 12 bases at J, leaving 10 bases unmatched. This CDR3 has 13 residues. Germline V CDR1 and CDR2: SQVTM, ANQGSEA. Complete variable domain (other parts from reference TRBV29-1 and TRBJ1-2): SAVISQKPSRDICQRGTSLTIQCQVDSQVTMMFWYRQQPGQSLTLIATANQGSEATYESGFVIDKFPISRPNLTFSTLTVSNMSPEDSSIYLCSVEVDRAGPNTFGSGTRLTVV.

This clone was seen a few times. V is TRBV9 and J is TRBJ1-2, with TRBD1 matching 7 bases. This CDR3 region has 16 residues. Germline trimming cut 3 bases from V and 4 bases from J; bases unmatched to any gene: 12. Germline assignment: CDR1 SGDLS and CDR2 YYNGEE. The CDR3 sequence: CASSGGSGQGVYGYTF. The CDR3 region has the DNA TGTGCCAGCAGCGGGGGGTCCGGGCAGGGGGTCTATGGCTACACCTTC.

This clone was observed a handful of times. V usage is TRBV7-2 and J usage is TRBJ2-1; TRBD2 aligns across 8 bases. Germline V CDR1 and CDR2: SGHTA, FQGNSA. V shed 5 bases and J 15 bases; nucleotides not matched to a gene: 12. CDR3 length equals 13 residues. CDR3 coding DNA: TGTGCCAGCAGCAGGCTGCAGCGGGGGCGCCCGTTCTTC. Translated: CASSRLQRGRPFF. The whole variable domain, remainder taken from reference TRBV7-2 and TRBJ2-1, is GAGVSQSPSNKVTEKGKDVELRCDPISGHTALYWYRQSLGQGLEFLIYFQGNSAPDKSGLPSDRFSAERTGGSVSTLTIQRTQQEDSAVYLCASSRLQRGRPFFGPGTRLTVL.

This clone was found a few times. The chain carries TRBV2 and TRBJ2-1; 7 bases align to TRBD1. In germline, CDR1 is SNHLY, CDR2 FYNNEI. This CDR3 comprises 15 residues. With V trimmed by 2 bases and J by 4 bases, 5 bases remained unmatched. CDR3 nucleotides: TGTGCCAGCAGTGAACGGGACAGTACTTACAATGAGCAGTTCTTC. Its protein product is CASSERDSTYNEQFF.

This clone was seen repeatedly, ten times or more. The same CDR3 can be traced to other DNA sequences in this sample. The genes are TRBV9 and TRBJ2-5; possible D gene TRBD2, 6 bases. The CDR3 covers 12 residues. Trimming took off 4 bases at V and 2 bases at J, with 6 bases between the two ends. Germline CDR1 and CDR2: SGDLS and YYNGEE. The CDR3 region is CASSSGQETQYF. The CDR3 region has the DNA TGTGCCAGCAGCAGCGGGCAAGAGACCCAGTACTTC.

Many counts were recorded for this clone. The same CDR3 can be traced to other DNA sequences in this sample. The chain links TRBV7-3 to TRBJ2-5; 10 nucleotides match TRBD2. The CDR3 has 14 residues. In germline, CDR1 is SGHTA, CDR2 FQGTGA. The J segment lost 2 bases and the V segment lost 4 bases, leaving 1 base of the junction unmatched. The CDR3 nucleotides are TGTGCCAGCAGCTCAGCGGGGGGGCAAGAGACCCAGTACTTC. Translating gives CASSSAGGQETQYF.

The genes are TRBV4-2 and TRBJ2-7, with a tentative D call TRBD1 (6 bases). The length of the CDR3 is 15 residues. Germline assignment: CDR1 LGHNA and CDR2 YNFKEQ. The V end lost 4 bases, the J end lost 3 bases, and 16 bases lay between the germline ends. CDR3 sequence (DNA): TGTGCCAGCAGCCCAACCCCCGACAGGAACTACGAGCAGTACTTC. It is translated as CASSPTPDRNYEQYF.

The chain has TRBV20-1 and TRBJ1-2; 7 bases match TRBD1. The CDR3 has 11 amino acids. V dropped 6 bases and J dropped 5; count of bases not matched to a gene: 3. Germline CDR1 DFQATT, CDR2 SNEGSKA (reference sequence). The CDR3 protein is CSAPTGYGYTF. The DNA of the CDR3 is TGCAGTGCCCCGACAGGGTATGGCTACACCTTC.

The chain joins TRBV19 to TRBJ2-5, with D maybe TRBD2 (6 bases). The CDR3 has 14 amino acids. Trimming took 3 bases from V and 2 from J, leaving 10 bases between them. Germline-derived CDR1 and CDR2 are LNHDA and SQIVND (reference sequence). The CDR3 loop is CASSIMSGQETQYF. The CDR3 DNA reads TGTGCCAGTAGTATCATGAGCGGGCAAGAGACCCAGTACTTC.

This clone has a handful of counts. V and J are TRBV18 and TRBJ1-6; 8 bases are a match to TRBD1. J was trimmed by 8 bases and V by 3 bases; bases with no gene match: 6. Germline CDR1 is KGHSH and CDR2 is LQKENI. This CDR3 has 15 amino acids. In DNA form, the CDR3 reads TGTGCCAGCTCACCCACAGGGGGACGGGATTCACCCCTCCACTTT. Amino acid sequence: CASSPTGGRDSPLHF. The variable domain in full, with the rest retrieved from reference TRBV18 and TRBJ1-6, is NAGVMQNPRHLVRRRGQEARLRCSPMKGHSHVYWYRQLPEEGLKFMVYLQKENIIDESGMPKERFSAEFPKEGPSILRIQQVVRGDSAAYFCASSPTGGRDSPLHFGNGTRLTVT.

The V and J genes are TRBV29-1 and TRBJ1-2; the D gene is possibly TRBD1 (6 bases). CDR1 and CDR2 (germline): SQVTM, ANQGSEA. V was cut by 4 bases and J by 4 bases, with 16 bases left in between. The CDR3 sequence is 14 residues long. The CDR3 protein is CSVVSQGNGYGYTF. The CDR3 DNA is TGCAGCGTTGTGTCCCAGGGGAACGGCTATGGCTACACCTTC.

Comments on this clone: Additional DNA sequences in this sample encode the identical CDR3. This chain connects TRBV7-2 to TRBJ2-7, with D hard to call. The V gene lost 1 base and the J gene lost 0 bases, with 7 bases spanning the gap. This CDR3 comprises 14 residues. CDR1 and CDR2 (germline): SGHTA, FQGNSA. Here the CDR3 reads CASSLGRGSYEQYF. Here the CDR3 DNA reads TGTGCCAGCAGCTTAGGAAGAGGCTCCTACGAGCAGTACTTC.